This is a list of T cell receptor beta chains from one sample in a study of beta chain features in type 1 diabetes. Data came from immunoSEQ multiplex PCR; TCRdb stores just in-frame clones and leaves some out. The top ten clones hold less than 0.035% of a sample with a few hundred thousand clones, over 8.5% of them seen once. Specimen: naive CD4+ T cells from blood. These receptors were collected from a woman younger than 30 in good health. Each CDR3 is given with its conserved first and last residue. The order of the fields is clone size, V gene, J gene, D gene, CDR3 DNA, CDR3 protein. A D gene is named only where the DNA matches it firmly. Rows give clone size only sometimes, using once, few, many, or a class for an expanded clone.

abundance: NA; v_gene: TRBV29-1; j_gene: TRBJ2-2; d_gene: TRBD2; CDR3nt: TGCAGCGTTGCTAGCGGACGGGGGTCCGGGGAGCTGTTTTTT; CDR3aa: CSVASGRGSGELFF
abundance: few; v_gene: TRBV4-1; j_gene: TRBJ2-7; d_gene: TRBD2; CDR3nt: TGCGCCAGCAGCCAACCCACTAGCGGGACCTCCTACGAGCAGTACTTC; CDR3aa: CASSQPTSGTSYEQYF
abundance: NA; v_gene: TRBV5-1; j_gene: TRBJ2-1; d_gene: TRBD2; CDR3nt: TGCGCCAGCAGTCCCGGGACTAGCGGGAGAATTGGCAATGAGCAGTTCTTC; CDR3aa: CASSPGTSGRIGNEQFF
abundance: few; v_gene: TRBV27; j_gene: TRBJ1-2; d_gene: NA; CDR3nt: TGTGCCAGCAGTTCAGCCCCCCCGGCGGTGGGCTATGGCTACACCTTC; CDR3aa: CASSSAPPAVGYGYTF
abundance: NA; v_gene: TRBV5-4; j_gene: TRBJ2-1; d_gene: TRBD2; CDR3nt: TGTGCCAGCATAGAGCGGGAGGGGGGCTCCTACAATGAGCAGTTCTTC; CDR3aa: CASIEREGGSYNEQFF
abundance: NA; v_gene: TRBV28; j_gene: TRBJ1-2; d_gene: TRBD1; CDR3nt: TGTGCCAGCAAAGGGACAGGGGGCGCTCCCAACTATGGCTACACCTTC; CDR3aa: CASKGTGGAPNYGYTF
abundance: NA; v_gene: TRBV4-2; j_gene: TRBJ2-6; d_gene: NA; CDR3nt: TGTGCCAGCAGCCCCGACGGGAGCTCTGGGGCCAACGTCCTGACTTTC; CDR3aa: CASSPDGSSGANVLTF
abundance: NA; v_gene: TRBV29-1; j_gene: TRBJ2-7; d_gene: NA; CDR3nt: TGCAGCGTTGGAGCGGGTTCGGTCTACGAGCAGTACTTC; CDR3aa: CSVGAGSVYEQYF
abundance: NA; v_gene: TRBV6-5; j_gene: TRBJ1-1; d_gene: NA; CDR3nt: TGTGCCAGCAGTTACTCGGGCAGGGGCACTGAAGCTTTCTTT; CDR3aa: CASSYSGRGTEAFF
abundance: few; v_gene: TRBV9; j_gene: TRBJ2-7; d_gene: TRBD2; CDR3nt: TGTGCCAGCAGCGCCGGGACTAGCGGGCAGTACGAGCAGTACTTC; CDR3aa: CASSAGTSGQYEQYF
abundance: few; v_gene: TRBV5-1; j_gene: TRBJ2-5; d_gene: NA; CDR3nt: TGCGCCAGCAGCTTGGCTAGGGAGACCCAGTACTTC; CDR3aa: CASSLARETQYF
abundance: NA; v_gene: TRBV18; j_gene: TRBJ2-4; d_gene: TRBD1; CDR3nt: TGTGCCAGCTCACAACGGGACAGTGGAATTATCGGAATTCAGTACTTC; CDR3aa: CASSQRDSGIIGIQYF
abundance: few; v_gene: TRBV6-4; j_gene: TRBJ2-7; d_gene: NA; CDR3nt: TGTGCCAGCAGTCAACTCAGGGGCCACGAGCAGTACTTC; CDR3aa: CASSQLRGHEQYF
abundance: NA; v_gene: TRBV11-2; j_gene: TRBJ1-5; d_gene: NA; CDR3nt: TGTGCCAGCAGCTTAGAAGTTGGCAGGGGTAGCAATCAGCCCCAGCATTTT; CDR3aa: CASSLEVGRGSNQPQHF
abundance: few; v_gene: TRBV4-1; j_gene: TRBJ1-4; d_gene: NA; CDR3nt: TGCGCCAGCAGCCGTCAGACAGACATTAATGAAAAACTGTTTTTT; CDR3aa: CASSRQTDINEKLFF
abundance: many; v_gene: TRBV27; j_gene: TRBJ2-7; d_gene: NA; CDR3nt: TGTGCCAGCAGTCAGAGAGCGGACGAGCAGTACTTC; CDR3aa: CASSQRADEQYF
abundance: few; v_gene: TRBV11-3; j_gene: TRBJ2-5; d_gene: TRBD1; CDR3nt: TGTGCCAGCAGCTTAGGAGGGGGCGAAGAGACCCAGTACTTC; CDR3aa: CASSLGGGEETQYF
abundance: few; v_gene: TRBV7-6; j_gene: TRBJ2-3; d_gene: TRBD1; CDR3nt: TGTGCCAGCAGCTCCGGGACAGGGGGCCGCACAGATACGCAGTATTTT; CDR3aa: CASSSGTGGRTDTQYF
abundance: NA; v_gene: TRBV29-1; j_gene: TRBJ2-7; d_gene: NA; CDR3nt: TGCAGCGTTGAAGTCCAGACCTACGAGCAGTACTTC; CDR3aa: CSVEVQTYEQYF
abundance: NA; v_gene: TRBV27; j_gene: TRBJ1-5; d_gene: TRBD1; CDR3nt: TGTGCCAGCAGTTTTTCAGGGGGCTATCAGCCCCAGCATTTT; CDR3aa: CASSFSGGYQPQHF
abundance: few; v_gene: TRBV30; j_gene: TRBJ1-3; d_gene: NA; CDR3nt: TGTGCCTGGAGATGGGGAGCTGGAAACACCATATATTTT; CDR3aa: CAWRWGAGNTIYF
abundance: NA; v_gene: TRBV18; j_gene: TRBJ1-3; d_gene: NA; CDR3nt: TGTGCCAGCTCACCACCTTCACTATCCGCTTCTGGAAACACCATATATTTT; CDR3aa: CASSPPSLSASGNTIYF
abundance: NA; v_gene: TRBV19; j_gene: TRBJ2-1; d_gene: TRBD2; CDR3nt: TGTGCCAGTAGTCTCTTAACTAGCGGGAGGTCCTACAATGAGCAGTTCTTC; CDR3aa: CASSLLTSGRSYNEQFF
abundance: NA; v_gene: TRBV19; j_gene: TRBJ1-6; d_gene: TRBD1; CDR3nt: TGTGCCAGTAGTTCCCGAGGGGGCAGGGTAGATGGGAATTCACCCCTCCACTTT; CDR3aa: CASSSRGGRVDGNSPLHF
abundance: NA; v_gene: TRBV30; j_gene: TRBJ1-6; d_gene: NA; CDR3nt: TGTGCCTGGAGTGTACCTTTGGGGGCAAGGAATTCACCCCTCCACTTT; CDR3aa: CAWSVPLGARNSPLHF
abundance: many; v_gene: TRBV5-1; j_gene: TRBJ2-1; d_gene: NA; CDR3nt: TGCGCCAGCAGCTACACGGGGGATGAGCAGTTCTTC; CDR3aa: CASSYTGDEQFF
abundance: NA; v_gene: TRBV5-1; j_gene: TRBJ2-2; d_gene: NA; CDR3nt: TGCGCCAGCAGCTTGGGCGGGGATTCCGGGGAGCTGTTTTTT; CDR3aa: CASSLGGDSGELFF
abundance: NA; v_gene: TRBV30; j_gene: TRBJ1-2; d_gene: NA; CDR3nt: TGTGCCTGGAGTGCAGGGATCGGCGGCTACACCTTC; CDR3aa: CAWSAGIGGYTF
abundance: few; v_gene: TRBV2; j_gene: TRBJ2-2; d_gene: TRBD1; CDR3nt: TGTGCCAGCAGGGACAGGGGGCATGGCGGGGAGCTGTTTTTT; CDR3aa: CASRDRGHGGELFF
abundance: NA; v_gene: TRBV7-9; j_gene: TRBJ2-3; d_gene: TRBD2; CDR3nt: TGTGCCAGCAGCTTAGGTCTAGCGGGGGACACAGATACGCAGTATTTT; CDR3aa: CASSLGLAGDTDTQYF
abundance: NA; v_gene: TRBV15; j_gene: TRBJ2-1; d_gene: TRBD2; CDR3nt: TGTGCCACCAGCAGAGATTGGGGGGGTTCCTACAATGAGCAGTTCTTC; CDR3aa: CATSRDWGGSYNEQFF
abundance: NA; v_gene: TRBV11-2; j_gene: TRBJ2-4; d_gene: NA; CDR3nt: TGTGCCAGCAGCAAGGGACTGCCCACGGACATTCAGTACTTC; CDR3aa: CASSKGLPTDIQYF
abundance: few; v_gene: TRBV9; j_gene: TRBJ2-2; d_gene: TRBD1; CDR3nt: TGTGCCAGCAGCGTAGTAGGGACAGGAGCGAACACCGGGGAGCTGTTTTTT; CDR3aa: CASSVVGTGANTGELFF
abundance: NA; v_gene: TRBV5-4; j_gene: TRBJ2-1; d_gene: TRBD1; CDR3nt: TGTGCCAGCAGCGGGACAGGATTCGGTGAGCAGTTCTTC; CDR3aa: CASSGTGFGEQFF
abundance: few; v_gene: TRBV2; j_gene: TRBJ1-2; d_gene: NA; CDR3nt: TGTGCCAGCAGTGAAGCGATCGGCTCCTCCCTAGGTGGCTACACCTTC; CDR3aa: CASSEAIGSSLGGYTF
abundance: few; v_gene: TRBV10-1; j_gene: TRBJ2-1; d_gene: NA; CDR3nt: TGCGCCAGCAGTGGAGACCGAGGGACAACTGAGCAGTTCTTC; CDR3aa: CASSGDRGTTEQFF
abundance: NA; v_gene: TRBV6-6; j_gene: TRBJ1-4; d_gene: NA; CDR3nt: TGTGCCAGCGCCCAGATGAATGAAAAACTGTTTTTT; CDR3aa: CASAQMNEKLFF
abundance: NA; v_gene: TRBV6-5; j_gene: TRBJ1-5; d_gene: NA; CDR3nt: TGTGCCAGCAGGACAGCGTCCGGTCAGCCCCAGCATTTT; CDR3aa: CASRTASGQPQHF
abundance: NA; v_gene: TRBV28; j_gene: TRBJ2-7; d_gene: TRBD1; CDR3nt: TGTGCCAGCAGGTCCCCCGGGACAGCGACCTACGAGCAGTACTTC; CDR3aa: CASRSPGTATYEQYF
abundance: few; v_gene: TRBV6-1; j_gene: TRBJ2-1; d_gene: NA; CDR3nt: TGTGCCAGCAGTCCCCGGAATGAGCAGTTCTTC; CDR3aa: CASSPRNEQFF
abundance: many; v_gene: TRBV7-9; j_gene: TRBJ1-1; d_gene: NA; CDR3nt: TGTGCCAGCAGCATCGGACAGAACACTGAAGCTTTCTTT; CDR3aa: CASSIGQNTEAFF
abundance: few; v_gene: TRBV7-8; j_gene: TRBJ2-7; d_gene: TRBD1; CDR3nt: TGTGCCAGCAGCCTAAGACAGGGGAGCGAGCAGTACTTC; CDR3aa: CASSLRQGSEQYF
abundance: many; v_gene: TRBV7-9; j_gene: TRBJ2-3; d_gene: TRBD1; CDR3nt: TGTGCCAGCAGCTCGGACAGGATCACAGATACGCAGTATTTT; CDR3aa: CASSSDRITDTQYF
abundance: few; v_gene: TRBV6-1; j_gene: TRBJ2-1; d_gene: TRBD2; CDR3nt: TGTGCCAGCAGAGGGACTAGCAGAGCCGACAATGAGCAGTTCTTC; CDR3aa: CASRGTSRADNEQFF
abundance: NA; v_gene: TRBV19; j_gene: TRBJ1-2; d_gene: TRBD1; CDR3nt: TGTGCCAGTAGTATCCTGACAGGGGGCGTTCTCTATGGCTACACCTTC; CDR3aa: CASSILTGGVLYGYTF
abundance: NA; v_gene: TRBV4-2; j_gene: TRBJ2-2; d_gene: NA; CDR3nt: TGTGCCAGCAGCCCAAGAGGGCGAGCGGGCACCGGGGAGCTGTTTTTT; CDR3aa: CASSPRGRAGTGELFF
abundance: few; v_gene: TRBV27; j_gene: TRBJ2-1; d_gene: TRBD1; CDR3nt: TGTGCCAGCAGTCCACAGGGGGCGAATGAGCAGTTCTTC; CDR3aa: CASSPQGANEQFF
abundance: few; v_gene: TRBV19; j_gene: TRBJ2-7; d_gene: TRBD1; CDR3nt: TGTGCCAGTAGCCGAACCGGGACAGGGGGCGCTAGCTACGAGCAGTACTTC; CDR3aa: CASSRTGTGGASYEQYF
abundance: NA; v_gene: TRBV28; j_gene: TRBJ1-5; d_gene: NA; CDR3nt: TGTGCCAGCAGTCTCGGCGGGACGGGCAATCAGCCCCAGCATTTT; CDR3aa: CASSLGGTGNQPQHF
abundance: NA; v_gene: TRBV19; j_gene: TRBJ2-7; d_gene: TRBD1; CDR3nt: TGTGCCAGTAGTTTCCAGACAGGGACCTACGAGCAGTACTTC; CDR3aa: CASSFQTGTYEQYF
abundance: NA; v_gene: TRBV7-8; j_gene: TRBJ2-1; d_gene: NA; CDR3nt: TGTGCCAGCAGCCCGTCGACCCGTCTAGGCTTCAATGAGCAGTTCTTC; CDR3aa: CASSPSTRLGFNEQFF
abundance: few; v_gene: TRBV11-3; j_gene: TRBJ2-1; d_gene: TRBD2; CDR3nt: TGTGCCAGCAGCTTACGCGGGAGTATCGGCAATGAGCAGTTCTTC; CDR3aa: CASSLRGSIGNEQFF
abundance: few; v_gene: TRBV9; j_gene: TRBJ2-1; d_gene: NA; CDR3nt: TGTGCCAGCAGCGCGAGGAGTACAGGGAAGAGCTCCTACAATGAGCAGTTCTTC; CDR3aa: CASSARSTGKSSYNEQFF
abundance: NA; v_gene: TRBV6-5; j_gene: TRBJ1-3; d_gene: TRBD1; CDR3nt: TGTGCCAGCAGTTACGGGACAGGGAACTCTGGAAACACCATATATTTT; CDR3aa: CASSYGTGNSGNTIYF
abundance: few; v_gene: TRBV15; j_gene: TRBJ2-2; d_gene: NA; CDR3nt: TGTGCCACCAGCAGAGACCTCCCCGGGGAGCTGTTTTTT; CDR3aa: CATSRDLPGELFF
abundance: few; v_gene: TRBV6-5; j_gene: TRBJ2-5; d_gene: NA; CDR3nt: TGTGCCAGCGGGGGGGCTCGAGAGACCCAGTACTTC; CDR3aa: CASGGARETQYF
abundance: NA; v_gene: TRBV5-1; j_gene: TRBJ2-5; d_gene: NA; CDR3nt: TGCGCCAGCAGCTTAACTGTACAAGAGACCCAGTACTTC; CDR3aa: CASSLTVQETQYF
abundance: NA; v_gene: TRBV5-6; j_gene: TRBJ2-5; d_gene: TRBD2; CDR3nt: TGTGCCAGCATGCGGGGGGGAAACCGGCAAGAGACCCAGTACTTC; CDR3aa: CASMRGGNRQETQYF